The text below deals with one TCR beta chain. Its antigen is not identified. The PCR employed 60 Vbeta primers together with 13 Jbeta primers. Data came from immunoSEQ multiplex PCR; TCRdb stores just in-frame clones and leaves some out. The sample has 35,000 to 40,000 clones, roughly 50% seen once. This record comes from a study of cytomegalovirus exposure and HLA in healthy donors. This CDR3 is 15 amino acids long. Germline CDR1 is MNHNS and CDR2 is SASEGT. V was pared by 1 base and J by 1 base, with 7 bases between. Study conclusions and caveats: Presence/absence analyses treated sequencing depth as roughly uniform across donors.

The chain carries TRBV6-1 and TRBJ2-2; unclear D gene. The specimen sequenced was PBMCs. The sequence was obtained from a woman aged 40 to 50 in good health and CMV-seropositive. The DNA of the CDR3 is TGTGCCAGCAGTGAAGTTGTCGGGAACACCGGGGAGCTGTTTTTT. This encodes CASSEVVGNTGELFF.